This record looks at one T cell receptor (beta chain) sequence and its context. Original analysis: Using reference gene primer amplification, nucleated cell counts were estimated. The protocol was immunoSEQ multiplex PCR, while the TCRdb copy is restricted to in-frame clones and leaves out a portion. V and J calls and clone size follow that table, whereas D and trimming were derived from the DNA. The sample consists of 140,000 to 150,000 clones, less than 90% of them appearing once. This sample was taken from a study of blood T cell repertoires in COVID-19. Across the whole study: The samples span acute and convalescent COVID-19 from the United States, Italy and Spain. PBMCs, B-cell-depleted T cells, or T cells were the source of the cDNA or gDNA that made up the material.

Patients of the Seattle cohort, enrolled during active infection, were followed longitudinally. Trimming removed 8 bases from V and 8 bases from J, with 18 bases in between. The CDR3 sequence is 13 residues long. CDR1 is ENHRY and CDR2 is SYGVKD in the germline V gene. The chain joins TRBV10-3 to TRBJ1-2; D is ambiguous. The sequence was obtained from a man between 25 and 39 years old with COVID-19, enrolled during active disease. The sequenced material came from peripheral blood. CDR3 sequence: CAIERGGTDGYTF. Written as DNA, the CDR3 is TGTGCCATCGAACGCGGAGGCACTGACGGCTACACCTTC.